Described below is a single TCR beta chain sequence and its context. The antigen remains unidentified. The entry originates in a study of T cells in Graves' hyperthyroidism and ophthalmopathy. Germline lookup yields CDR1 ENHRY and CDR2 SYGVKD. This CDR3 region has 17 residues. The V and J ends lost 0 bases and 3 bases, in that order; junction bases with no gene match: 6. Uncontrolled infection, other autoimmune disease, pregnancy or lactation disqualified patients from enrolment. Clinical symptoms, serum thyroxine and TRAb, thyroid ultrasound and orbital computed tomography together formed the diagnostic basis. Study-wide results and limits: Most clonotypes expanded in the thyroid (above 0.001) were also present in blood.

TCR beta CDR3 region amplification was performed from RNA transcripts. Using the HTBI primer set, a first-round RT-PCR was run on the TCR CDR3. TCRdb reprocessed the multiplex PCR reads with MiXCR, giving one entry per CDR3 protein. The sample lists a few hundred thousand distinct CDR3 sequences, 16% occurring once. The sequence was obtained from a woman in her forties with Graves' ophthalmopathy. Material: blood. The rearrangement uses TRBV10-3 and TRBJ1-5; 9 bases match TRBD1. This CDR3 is CAISESRGTGNNQPQHF. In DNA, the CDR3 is TGTGCCATCAGTGAGTCCCGCGGGACAGGGAACAATCAGCCCCAGCATTTT.